This T cell receptor beta chain comes out of a study of T-cell reconstitution after alpha-beta-depleted transplantation in children. Trimming removed 2 bases from V and 2 bases from J, with 4 bases in between. The CDR3 totals 12 residues. Per the germline V gene, CDR1 is MNHEY and CDR2 is SVGEGT. Unique molecular identifiers featured in how the TCRbeta library was prepared. TCRdb redid the calling of the PCR reads with MiXCR, one entry per CDR3 protein. The sample records around 360,000 distinct CDR3 sequences, 10% being singletons. This clonotype was detected a few times. The V gene is TRBV6-2 or TRBV6-3, the J gene TRBJ2-7, with D unresolved. The sample in question was PBMCs from the stem cell graft donor, obtained from the stem cell graft. The receptor's source is a human donor who donated a stem cell graft to a child with acute lymphoblastic leukemia. CDR3 region: CASSYDPYEQYF. The CDR3 DNA sequence: TGTGCCAGCAGTTACGACCCCTACGAGCAGTACTTC.